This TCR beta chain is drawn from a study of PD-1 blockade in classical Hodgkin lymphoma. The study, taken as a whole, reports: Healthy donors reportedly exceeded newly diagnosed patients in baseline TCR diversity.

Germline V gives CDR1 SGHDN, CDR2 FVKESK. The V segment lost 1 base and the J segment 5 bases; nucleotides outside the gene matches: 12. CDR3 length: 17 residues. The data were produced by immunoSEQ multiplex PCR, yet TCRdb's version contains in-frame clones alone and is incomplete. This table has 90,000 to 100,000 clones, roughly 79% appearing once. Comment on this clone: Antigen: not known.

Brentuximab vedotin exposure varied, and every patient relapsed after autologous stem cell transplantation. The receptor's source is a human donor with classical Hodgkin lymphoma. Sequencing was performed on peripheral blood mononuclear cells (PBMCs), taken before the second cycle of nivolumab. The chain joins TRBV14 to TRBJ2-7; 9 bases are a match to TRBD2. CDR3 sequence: CASSQGGGLAPDNEQYF. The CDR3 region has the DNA TGTGCCAGCAGCCAAGGAGGAGGACTAGCGCCCGACAACGAGCAGTACTTC.